Listed below are T cell receptor beta chains from one sample, sequenced in a study of blood T cell repertoires in COVID-19. The method was immunoSEQ multiplex PCR; TCRdb's version includes in-frame clones alone and lacks a portion of them. The sample carries about 270,000 clones, roughly 91% recorded once. Sequences were obtained from PBMCs or T cells enriched from blood (not recorded which). These receptors were taken from a middle-aged woman with acute COVID-19. CDR3s include the opening cysteine and the closing phenylalanine or tryptophan. A D gene is named only where the DNA matches it firmly. Clone size is not always given. Where it is, it says once, few, many or a class for expanded clones.

clone size	V gene	D gene	J gene	CDR3 DNA	CDR3 protein
-	TRBV6-2/TRBV6-3	TRBD1	TRBJ1-2	TGTGCCAGCAGTAAGACAGGGCGGTATGGCTACACCTTC	CASSKTGRYGYTF
-	TRBV28	-	TRBJ1-3	TGTGCCACCGTTAGCCCGAGCTCTGGAAACACCATATATTTT	CATVSPSSGNTIYF
-	TRBV20-1	-	TRBJ1-1	TGCAGGGTCACGGGAGGTGGTGAAGCTTTCTTT	CRVTGGGEAFF
-	TRBV28	TRBD2	TRBJ2-1	TGTGCCAGCAGGGGGTTCGGTAGCGGGAGTTCCTACAATGAGCAGTTCTTC	CASRGFGSGSSYNEQFF
-	TRBV3-1/TRBV3-2	-	TRBJ1-1	TGTGCCAGCAGCCAACAGCAGGGTGTCACTGAAGCTTTCTTT	CASSQQQGVTEAFF
-	TRBV5-1	-	TRBJ2-1	TGCGCCAGCAGCTTCCGAGCGCGGGATGAGCAGTTCTTC	CASSFRARDEQFF
-	TRBV19	-	TRBJ1-6	TGTGCCAGTAGTCCCCGTGAGGGTTTAAACTCACCCCTCCACTTT	CASSPREGLNSPLHF
few	TRBV19	-	TRBJ2-1	TGTGCCAGTAGCCCGGGACTCTCCAATCAGCAGTTCTTC	CASSPGLSNQQFF
once	TRBV3-1/TRBV3-2	TRBD1	TRBJ1-5	TGTGCCAGCAGCCAAGGAACACAGGGGAATCAGCCCCAGCATTTT	CASSQGTQGNQPQHF
-	TRBV5-1	-	TRBJ2-7	TGCGCCAGCAGCTTGGGCGGGACCTCCGAGCAGTACTTC	CASSLGGTSEQYF
-	TRBV15	-	TRBJ2-7	TGTGCCACCAGCAGAGATTACTACGAGCAGTACTTC	CATSRDYYEQYF
-	TRBV1	-	TRBJ1-5	TGCACCAGCAGCCGTCCAGGGAGGAATCAGCCCCAGCATTTT	CTSSRPGRNQPQHF
few	TRBV5-4	-	TRBJ2-7	TGTGCCAGCAGCCTTAGCCGGGGGAGCTCCTACGAGCAGTACTTC	CASSLSRGSSYEQYF
-	TRBV15	TRBD1	TRBJ1-6	TGTGCCACCAGCAGATCTCCGGACAGGGGCAATTCACCCCTCCACTTT	CATSRSPDRGNSPLHF
-	TRBV18	-	TRBJ1-5	TGTGCCAGCTCACTCCGGGACTTAAGCAATCAGCCCCAGCATTTT	CASSLRDLSNQPQHF
-	TRBV5-1	TRBD1	TRBJ2-1	TGCGCCAGCAGCTGGGGACAGAGAAACAATGAGCAGTTCTTC	CASSWGQRNNEQFF
-	TRBV5-6	TRBD1	TRBJ2-5	TGTGCCAGCAGCTTGCGGACAGGGGAAGAGACCCAGTACTTC	CASSLRTGEETQYF
-	TRBV12-3/TRBV12-4	-	TRBJ1-1	TGTGCCAGCAGTTCAGGGCTGAACACTGAAGCTTTCTTT	CASSSGLNTEAFF
-	TRBV28	-	TRBJ1-5	TGTGCCAGCAGCCGTGGGGGGACCTTGGGGAATCAGCCCCAGCATTTT	CASSRGGTLGNQPQHF
-	TRBV9	TRBD2	TRBJ2-2	TGTGCCAGCAGCGTGGGACTAGCGAACACCGGGGAGCTGTTTTTT	CASSVGLANTGELFF
-	TRBV5-4	TRBD1	TRBJ1-1	TGTGCCAGCAGCTTGTGGACAGGAAACACTGAAGCTTTCTTT	CASSLWTGNTEAFF
once	TRBV20-1	-	TRBJ2-1	TGCAGTCCCTCACAATACAATGAGCAGTTCTTC	CSPSQYNEQFF
-	TRBV12-3/TRBV12-4	-	TRBJ1-2	TGTGCCAGCAGTTCGCTCAGCCGAGGTGGCTACACCTTC	CASSSLSRGGYTF
-	TRBV28	-	TRBJ1-4	TGTGCCAGCAGCGGTAGACCGTCCGGGGGAAAACTGTTTTTT	CASSGRPSGGKLFF
-	TRBV7-3	-	TRBJ1-1	TGTGCCAGCAGCTTACAGGCAGTGATGAACACTGAAGCTTTCTTT	CASSLQAVMNTEAFF
-	TRBV7-9	TRBD2	TRBJ2-7	TGTGCCAGCAGCCCCGCGGGGGGCTACGAGCAGTACTTC	CASSPAGGYEQYF
many	TRBV9	-	TRBJ1-1	TGTGCCAGCAGCGTAGGTACGGGCACTGAAGCTTTCTTT	CASSVGTGTEAFF
-	TRBV5-1	-	TRBJ1-1	TGCGCCAGCAGCTCCCAGGGGTGGGGGACTGAAGCTTTCTTT	CASSSQGWGTEAFF
-	TRBV28	TRBD1	TRBJ2-7	TGTGCCAGCAGGCCACCCACGGGACAGGTCTACGAGCAGTACTTC	CASRPPTGQVYEQYF
few	TRBV5-5	TRBD1	TRBJ1-2	TGTGCCAGCAGCTTAGGGGACAGGGCTAACTATGGCTACACCTTC	CASSLGDRANYGYTF
-	TRBV7-9	-	TRBJ1-6	TGTGCCAGCAGCAGAATGGGGACAAACCCTAATAATTCACCCCTCCACTTT	CASSRMGTNPNNSPLHF
-	TRBV12-3/TRBV12-4	-	TRBJ1-6	TGTGCCAGCGCTCGCAGGGATAATTCACCCCTCCACTTT	CASARRDNSPLHF
once	TRBV7-3	TRBD1	TRBJ2-5	TGTGCCAGCAGCTTAACGGACAGGGGAGGAGAGACCCAGTACTTC	CASSLTDRGGETQYF
-	TRBV11-2	TRBD1	TRBJ1-1	TGTGCCAGCAGCCCCCCGACAGGGATGAACACTGAAGCTTTCTTT	CASSPPTGMNTEAFF
-	TRBV2	TRBD1	TRBJ1-4	TGTGCCAGCAGGGTAGGCAGGGGGCAGACTAATGAAAAACTGTTTTTT	CASRVGRGQTNEKLFF
-	TRBV19	-	TRBJ2-5	TGTGCCAGTAGTATCGGGCAGGGGCAAGAGACCCAGTACTTC	CASSIGQGQETQYF
-	TRBV15	-	TRBJ1-4	TGTGCCACCAGCAGAGATCTGACAGAGATCTCAACTAATGAAAAACTGTTTTTT	CATSRDLTEISTNEKLFF
-	TRBV30	-	TRBJ1-1	TGTGCCTGGAGTATCTCTCTTGAAGCTTTCTTT	CAWSISLEAFF
-	TRBV7-2	-	TRBJ2-1	TGTGCCAGCAGCTTAGCGGGAGGGGGGGTTTACAATGAGCAGTTCTTC	CASSLAGGGVYNEQFF
-	TRBV11-3	TRBD2	TRBJ2-5	TGTGCCAGCAGCTTAGATTACCTAGCGGGAGGAAGGGAGACCCAGTACTTC	CASSLDYLAGGRETQYF
-	TRBV12-3/TRBV12-4	-	TRBJ1-1	TGTGCCAGCAGTCCCGGGACTAGGGCTTTCTTT	CASSPGTRAFF
-	TRBV18	TRBD1	TRBJ2-2	TGTGCCAGCTCACCTGACAGGGTCCCGAACACCGGGGAGCTGTTTTTT	CASSPDRVPNTGELFF
-	TRBV24-1	TRBD1	TRBJ2-1	TGTGCCACCAGGGACAGGGGCGCCTACAATGAGCAGTTCTTC	CATRDRGAYNEQFF
-	TRBV19	-	TRBJ1-2	TGTGCCAGTAGTATCGGTGGACAGCGCTATGGCTACACCTTC	CASSIGGQRYGYTF
-	TRBV7-8	TRBD2	TRBJ2-1	TGTGCCAGCAGCGCACTAGCGGGGGTTGGGGTTGAGCAGTTCTTC	CASSALAGVGVEQFF
-	TRBV11-2	-	TRBJ1-1	TGTGCCAGCAGCCGGGGGACGGTCACTGAAGCTTTCTTT	CASSRGTVTEAFF
-	TRBV3-1/TRBV3-2	-	TRBJ1-1	TGTGCCAGCAGCCAATATCCCCTGAACACTGAAGCTTTCTTT	CASSQYPLNTEAFF
-	TRBV2	TRBD1	TRBJ2-3	TGTGCCAGCACACAGGGGATCGTCACAGATACGCAGTATTTT	CASTQGIVTDTQYF
-	TRBV11-2	-	TRBJ1-4	TGTGCCAGCAGCTTTGGTGCAGGGGACCCTTCTACTAATGAAAAACTGTTTTTT	CASSFGAGDPSTNEKLFF